This T cell receptor beta chain derives from a study of neurological immune-mediated disorders. Study results and limitations: Healthy controls had more TCR clonal expansion than multiple sclerosis, which showed the least, whereas HTLV-1-associated myelopathy showed the most.

Time point indicated: longitudinal time-point 2. TCRdb used MiXCR to reprocess the 5' RACE reads, holding one entry per CDR3 protein. The sample contains more than 55,000 distinct CDR3 sequences, more than 8% of which appear only once. In the case of this clonotype: The antigen remains undetermined.

The sequence derives from a man aged 30-40 years in good health. The sample comprised PBMCs.

The CDR3 loop is CASTYSAGEETQYF. The DNA for the CDR3 is TGTGCCAGCACTTACTCAGCGGGAGAAGAGACCCAGTACTTC. The V call is TRBV12-3 or TRBV12-4, the J call TRBJ2-5, with 8 bases fitting TRBD2. V dropped 7 bases and J dropped 3; count of bases not matched to a gene: 7. This CDR3 spans 14 amino acids.